This T cell receptor beta chain stems from a study of vaccination and CD4 T cells after COVID-19. Study details: A vaccine, either BNT162b2 or mRNA-1273, was given to participants in two doses. Between diagnosis and the drawing of post-COVID samples lay a median around 100 days (range 35 to 161). Study-level points and caveats: Counts of SARS-CoV-2-reactive clonotypes had a median that went from approximately 23 to 38, a nonsignificant change.

V dropped 6 bases and J dropped 12 bases, with 31 bases sitting between them. Germline CDR1 reads SGHRS; CDR2 reads YFSETQ. The CDR3 covers 17 residues. Treatment described: roughly 10-day PBMC culture with coronavirus spike peptide pools or control peptides (ViraFEST assay). With respect to this clonotype: What it binds is not known.

The assay that was used to sequence DNA from cultured CD4+ T cells was the Oncomine TCR Beta short-read assay. TCRdb passed the PCR reads through MiXCR, listing each CDR3 protein once. Of around 15,000 distinct CDR3 sequences in the sample, about 43% were seen once. The TCR was taken from a human donor who had recovered from COVID-19. V usage is TRBV5-1 and J usage is TRBJ2-1; either TRBD1 or TRBD2 may supply D (6 bases each). Source: CD4+ T cells from blood, cultured in vitro, taken before SARS-CoV-2 vaccination. CDR3 bases: TGCGCCAGCATCAAAGGGGGGCTTGAGGTTCTAGCAACCTGGCAGTTCTTC. It translates to CASIKGGLEVLATWQFF.